The 4 T cell receptor beta chains below were found in one sample sequenced in a study of CD8+ T cells in alopecia areata. The sequencing template was cDNA reverse transcribed from extracted RNA. Clones were sequenced by immunoSEQ multiplex PCR, and TCRdb holds only the in-frame ones, with some missing. The sample lists about 150,000 clones, less than 75% occurring once. Sequenced material: CD8+ T cells sorted from blood. Source of these receptors: a human donor in good health.

The genes are TRBV29-1 and TRBJ2-7, with 10 bases that match TRBD2. Per the germline V gene, CDR1 is SQVTM and CDR2 is ANQGSEA. The CDR3 runs to 14 residues. V shed 2 bases, J shed 2 bases, and the junction held 3 bases outside the gene matches. The CDR3 here is CSVETSGTPYEQYF. The CDR3 nucleotides read TGCAGCGTTGAAACTAGCGGGACCCCCTACGAGCAGTACTTC.

Note on this clone: The sample carries other DNA sequences with the same CDR3. The chain links TRBV29-1 to TRBJ1-2; D not resolved. V lost 3 bases and J lost 2, with 7 bases in between. CDR3 length: 12 residues. Germline CDR1 SQVTM, CDR2 ANQGSEA. DNA for the CDR3: TGCAGCGTTGAGGAAAGAAACTATGGCTACACCTTC. Amino acids: CSVEERNYGYTF.

V is TRBV19 and J is TRBJ2-1; 7 positions match TRBD2. The CDR3 runs to 16 residues. The germline gives CDR1 LNHDA, CDR2 SQIVND (reference sequence). The junction had 11 bases not matched to a gene; V was cut back by 5 bases and J by 4 bases. The CDR3 spells CASSPREGLSYNEQFF. The DNA of the CDR3 is TGTGCCAGTAGTCCGAGGGAGGGGCTCTCATACAATGAGCAGTTCTTC.

This chain links TRBV5-1 with TRBJ2-7; 8 bases align to TRBD1. The CDR3 has 13 residues. The germline gives CDR1 SGHRS, CDR2 YFSETQ. The J segment lost 7 bases and the V segment lost 0 bases, leaving 3 bases of the junction unmatched. For the CDR3, the DNA is TGCGCCAGCAGCTTGGGACAGGGGTGGGAGCAGTACTTC. Encoded protein: CASSLGQGWEQYF.